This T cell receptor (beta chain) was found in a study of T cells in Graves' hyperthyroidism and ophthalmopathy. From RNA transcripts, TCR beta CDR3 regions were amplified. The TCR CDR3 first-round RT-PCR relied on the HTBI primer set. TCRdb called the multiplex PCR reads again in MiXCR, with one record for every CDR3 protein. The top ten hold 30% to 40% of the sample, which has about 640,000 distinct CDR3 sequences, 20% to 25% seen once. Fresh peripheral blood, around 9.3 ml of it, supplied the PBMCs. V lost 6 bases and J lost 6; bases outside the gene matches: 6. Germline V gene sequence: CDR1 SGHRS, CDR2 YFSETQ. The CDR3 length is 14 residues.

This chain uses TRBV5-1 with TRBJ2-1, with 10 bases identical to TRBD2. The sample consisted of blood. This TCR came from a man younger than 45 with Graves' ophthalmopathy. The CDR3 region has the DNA TGCGCCAGCAACTCGGGACTAGCGCTCAATGAGCAGTTCTTC. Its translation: CASNSGLALNEQFF. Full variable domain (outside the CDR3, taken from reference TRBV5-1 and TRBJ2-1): KAGVTQTPRYLIKTRGQQVTLSCSPISGHRSVSWYQQTPGQGLQFLFEYFSETQRNKGNFPGRFSGRQFSNSRSEMNVSTLELGDSALYLCASNSGLALNEQFFGPGTRLTVL.